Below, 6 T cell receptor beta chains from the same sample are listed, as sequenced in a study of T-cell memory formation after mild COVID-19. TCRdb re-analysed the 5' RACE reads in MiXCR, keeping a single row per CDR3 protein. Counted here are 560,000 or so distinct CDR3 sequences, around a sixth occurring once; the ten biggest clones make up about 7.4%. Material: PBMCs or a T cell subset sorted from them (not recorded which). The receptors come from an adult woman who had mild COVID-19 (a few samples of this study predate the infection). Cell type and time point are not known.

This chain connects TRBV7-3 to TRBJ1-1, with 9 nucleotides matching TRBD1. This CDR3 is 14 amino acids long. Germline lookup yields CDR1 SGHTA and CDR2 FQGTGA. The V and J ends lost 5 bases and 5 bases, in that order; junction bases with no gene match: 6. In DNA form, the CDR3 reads TGTGCCAGCAGCCCAACAGGGGGCCGGACTGAAGCTTTCTTT. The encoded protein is CASSPTGGRTEAFF.

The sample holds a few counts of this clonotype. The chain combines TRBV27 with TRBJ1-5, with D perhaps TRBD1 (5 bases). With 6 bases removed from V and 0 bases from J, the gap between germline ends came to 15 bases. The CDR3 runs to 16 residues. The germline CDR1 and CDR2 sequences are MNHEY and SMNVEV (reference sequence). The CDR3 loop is CASSSREPYSNQPQHF. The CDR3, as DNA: TGTGCCAGCAGCAGCAGGGAGCCTTATAGCAATCAGCCCCAGCATTTT.

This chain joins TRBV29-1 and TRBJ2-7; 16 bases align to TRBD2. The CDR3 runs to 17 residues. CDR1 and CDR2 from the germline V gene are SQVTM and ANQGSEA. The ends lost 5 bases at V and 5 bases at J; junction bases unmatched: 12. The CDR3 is CSVHPGLAGGPRNEQYF. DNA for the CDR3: TGCAGCGTTCACCCGGGACTAGCGGGAGGGCCAAGGAACGAGCAGTACTTC.

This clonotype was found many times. The CDR3, as DNA: TGTGCCAGCAGCTTCCGGGGTCCGGAGCAGTTCTTC. This gives the protein CASSFRGPEQFF. The chain uses TRBV7-2 and TRBJ2-1; tentatively, D is TRBD2 (5 bases). This CDR3 spans 12 amino acids. In germline, CDR1 is SGHTA, CDR2 FQGNSA. V was shortened by 3 bases and J by 10 bases, with 10 bases between the two germline ends.

CDR3 nucleotide sequence: TGTGCCACCAGTGACCATCCGACCTCCCATGGCTACACCTTC. Translation gives CATSDHPTSHGYTF. The chain uses TRBV24-1 and TRBJ1-2, with D unclear. Germline V gene sequence: CDR1 KGHDR, CDR2 SFDVKD. V was pared by 4 bases and J by 6 bases, with 14 bases between. The CDR3 is made up of 14 amino acids.

CDR3 coding DNA: TGTGCCAGCAGCTGGGACGCAGGAACCTACGAGCAGTACTTC. This translates into CASSWDAGTYEQYF. The rearrangement uses TRBV5-5 and TRBJ2-7; TRBD1 or TRBD2 may be the D gene (5 bases each). Germline CDR1 SGHKS, CDR2 YYEKEE (reference sequence). Trimming stripped 3 bases from V and 2 bases from J, with 12 bases between. CDR3 length: 14 residues.